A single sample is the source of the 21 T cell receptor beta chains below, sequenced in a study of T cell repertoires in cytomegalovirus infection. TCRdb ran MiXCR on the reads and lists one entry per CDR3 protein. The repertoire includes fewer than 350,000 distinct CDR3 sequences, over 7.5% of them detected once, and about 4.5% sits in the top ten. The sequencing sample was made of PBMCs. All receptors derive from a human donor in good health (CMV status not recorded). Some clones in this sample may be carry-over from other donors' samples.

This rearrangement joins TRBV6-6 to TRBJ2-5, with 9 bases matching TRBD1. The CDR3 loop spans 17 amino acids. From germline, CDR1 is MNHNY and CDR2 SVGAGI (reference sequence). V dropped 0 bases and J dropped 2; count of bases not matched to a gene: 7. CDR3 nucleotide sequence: TGTGCCAGCAGTTACTCAACAGGGGGCACTTCACAAGAGACCCAGTACTTC. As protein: CASSYSTGGTSQETQYF.

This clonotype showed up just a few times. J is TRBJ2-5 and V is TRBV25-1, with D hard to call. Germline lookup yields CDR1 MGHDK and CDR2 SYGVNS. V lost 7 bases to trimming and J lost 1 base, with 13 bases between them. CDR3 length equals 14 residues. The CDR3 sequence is CASIIKKLQETQYF. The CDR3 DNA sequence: TGTGCCAGCATAATCAAGAAACTCCAAGAGACCCAGTACTTC.

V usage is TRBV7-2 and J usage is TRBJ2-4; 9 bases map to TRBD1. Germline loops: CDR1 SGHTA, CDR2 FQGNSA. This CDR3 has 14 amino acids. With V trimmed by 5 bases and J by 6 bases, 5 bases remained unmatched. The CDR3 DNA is TGTGCCAGCAGCCCTCGGACAGGGGTAAACATTCAGTACTTC. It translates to CASSPRTGVNIQYF.

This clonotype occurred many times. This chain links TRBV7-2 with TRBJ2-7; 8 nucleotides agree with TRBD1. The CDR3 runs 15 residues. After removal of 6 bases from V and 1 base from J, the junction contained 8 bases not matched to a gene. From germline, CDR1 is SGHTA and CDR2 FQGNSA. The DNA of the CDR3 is TGTGCCAGCAGGCGGACCGGGACAGGATCCTACGAGCAGTACTTC. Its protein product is CASRRTGTGSYEQYF.

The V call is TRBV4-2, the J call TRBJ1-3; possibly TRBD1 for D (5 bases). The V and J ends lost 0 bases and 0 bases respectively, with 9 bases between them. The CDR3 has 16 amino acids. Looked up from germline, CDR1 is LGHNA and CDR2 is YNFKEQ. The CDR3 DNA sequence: TGTGCCAGCAGCCAAGAATCAGGGACCTCTGGAAACACCATATATTTT. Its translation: CASSQESGTSGNTIYF.

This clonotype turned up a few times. CDR3 region: CASSGGHPGSETSTDTQYF. DNA for the CDR3: TGTGCCAGCAGTGGAGGACATCCGGGATCTGAAACTAGCACAGATACGCAGTATTTT. The V call is TRBV25-1, the J call TRBJ2-3; TRBD1 or TRBD2 may be the D gene (5 bases each). Germline V CDR1 and CDR2: MGHDK, SYGVNS. The V end lost 4 bases, the J end lost 0 bases, and 23 bases lay between the germline ends. CDR3 length: 19 residues.

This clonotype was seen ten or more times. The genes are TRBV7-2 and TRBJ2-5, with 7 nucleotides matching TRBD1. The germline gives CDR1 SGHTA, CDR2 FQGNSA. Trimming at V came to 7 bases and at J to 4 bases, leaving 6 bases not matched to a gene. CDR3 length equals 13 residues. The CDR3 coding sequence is TGTGCCAGCACCGACAGGGCCGGAGAGACCCAGTACTTC. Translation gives CASTDRAGETQYF.

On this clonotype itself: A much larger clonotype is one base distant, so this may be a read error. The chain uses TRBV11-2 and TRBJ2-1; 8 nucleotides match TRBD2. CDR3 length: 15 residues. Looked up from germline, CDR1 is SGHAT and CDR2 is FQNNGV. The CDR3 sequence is CVSSQSGSSYNEQFF. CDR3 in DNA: TGTGTCAGCAGCCAAAGCGGGAGCTCCTACAATGAGCAGTTCTTC.

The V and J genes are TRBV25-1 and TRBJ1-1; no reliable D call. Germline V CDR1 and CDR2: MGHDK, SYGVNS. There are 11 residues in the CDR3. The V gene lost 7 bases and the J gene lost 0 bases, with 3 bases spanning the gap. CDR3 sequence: CASNMNTEAFF. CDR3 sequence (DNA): TGTGCCAGCAACATGAACACTGAAGCTTTCTTT.

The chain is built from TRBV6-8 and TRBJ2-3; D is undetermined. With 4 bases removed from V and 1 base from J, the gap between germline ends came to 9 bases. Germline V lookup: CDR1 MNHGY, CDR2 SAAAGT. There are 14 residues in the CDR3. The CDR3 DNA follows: TGTGCCAGCAGTTTCCCGGCTGGCACAGATACGCAGTATTTT. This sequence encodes CASSFPAGTDTQYF.

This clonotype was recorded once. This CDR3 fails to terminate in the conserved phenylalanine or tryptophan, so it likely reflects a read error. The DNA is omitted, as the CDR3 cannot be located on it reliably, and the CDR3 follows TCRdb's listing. The CDR3 loop reads CASSEGLAGALRTL. The gene calls are TRBV7-3 and TRBJ2-5; the listed D gene, TRBD2, was not tested against the DNA. Germline CDR1 reads SGHTA; CDR2 reads FQGTGA. The CDR3 length equals 14 residues, ends included.

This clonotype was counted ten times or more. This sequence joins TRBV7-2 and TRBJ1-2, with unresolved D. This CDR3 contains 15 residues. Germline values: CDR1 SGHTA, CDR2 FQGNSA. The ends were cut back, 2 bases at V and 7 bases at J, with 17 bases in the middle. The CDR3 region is CASSLFSTVLSGYTF. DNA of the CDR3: TGTGCCAGCAGCTTATTTAGCACTGTCCTCTCTGGCTACACCTTC.

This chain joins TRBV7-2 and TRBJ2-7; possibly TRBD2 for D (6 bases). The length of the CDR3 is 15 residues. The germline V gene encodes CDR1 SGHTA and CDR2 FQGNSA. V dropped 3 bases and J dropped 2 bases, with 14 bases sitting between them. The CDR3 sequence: CASSFHGTEAYEQYF. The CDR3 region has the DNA TGTGCCAGCAGCTTTCACGGGACTGAAGCCTACGAGCAGTACTTC.

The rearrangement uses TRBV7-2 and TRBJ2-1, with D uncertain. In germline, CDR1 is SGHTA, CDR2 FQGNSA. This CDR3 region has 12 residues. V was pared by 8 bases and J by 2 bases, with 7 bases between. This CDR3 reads CASQRAYNEQFF. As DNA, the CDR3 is TGTGCCAGCCAGCGAGCCTACAATGAGCAGTTCTTC.

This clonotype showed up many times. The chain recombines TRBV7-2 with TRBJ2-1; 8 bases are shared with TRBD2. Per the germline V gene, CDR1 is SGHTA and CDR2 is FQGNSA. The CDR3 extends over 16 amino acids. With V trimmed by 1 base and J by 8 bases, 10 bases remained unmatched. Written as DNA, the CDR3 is TGTGCCAGCAGCTTAGGGGGGGGACTAGTGGTCCATGAGCAGTTCTTC. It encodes CASSLGGGLVVHEQFF.

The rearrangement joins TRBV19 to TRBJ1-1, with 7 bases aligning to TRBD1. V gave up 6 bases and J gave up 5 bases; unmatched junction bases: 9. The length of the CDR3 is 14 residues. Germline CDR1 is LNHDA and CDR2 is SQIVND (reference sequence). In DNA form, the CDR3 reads TGTGCCAGTAGCACCGGGACAGTGAGGACTGAAGCTTTCTTT. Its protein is CASSTGTVRTEAFF. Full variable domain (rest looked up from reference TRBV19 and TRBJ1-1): DGGITQSPKYLFRKEGQNVTLSCEQNLNHDAMYWYRQDPGQGLRLIYYSQIVNDFQKGDIAEGYSVSREKKESFPLTVTSAQKNPTAFYLCASSTGTVRTEAFFGQGTRLTVV.

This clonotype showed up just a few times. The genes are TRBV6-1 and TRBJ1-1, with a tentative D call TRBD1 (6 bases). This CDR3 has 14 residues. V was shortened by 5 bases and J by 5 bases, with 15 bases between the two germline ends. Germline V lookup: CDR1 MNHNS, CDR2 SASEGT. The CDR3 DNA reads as TGTGCCAGCAGTCTTGAACAGGGATGGACTGAAGCTTTCTTT. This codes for CASSLEQGWTEAFF.

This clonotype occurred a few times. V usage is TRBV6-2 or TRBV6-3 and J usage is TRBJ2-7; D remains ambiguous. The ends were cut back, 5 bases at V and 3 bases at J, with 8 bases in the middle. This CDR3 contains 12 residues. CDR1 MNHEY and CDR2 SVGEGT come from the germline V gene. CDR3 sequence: CASSPLNYEQYF. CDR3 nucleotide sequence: TGTGCCAGCAGTCCCCTCAACTACGAGCAGTACTTC.

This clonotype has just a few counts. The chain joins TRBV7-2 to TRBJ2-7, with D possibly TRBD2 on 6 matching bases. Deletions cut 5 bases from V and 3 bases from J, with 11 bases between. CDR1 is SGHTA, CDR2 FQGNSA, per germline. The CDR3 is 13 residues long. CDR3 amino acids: CASSPVADYEQYF. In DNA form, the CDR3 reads TGTGCCAGCAGCCCAGTAGCGGACTACGAGCAGTACTTC.

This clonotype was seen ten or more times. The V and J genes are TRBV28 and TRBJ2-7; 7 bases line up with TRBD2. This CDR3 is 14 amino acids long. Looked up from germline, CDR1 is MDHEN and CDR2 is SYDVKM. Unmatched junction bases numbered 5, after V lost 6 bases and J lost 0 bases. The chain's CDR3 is CASSLGGFSYEQYF. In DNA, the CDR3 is TGTGCCAGCAGCTTGGGGGGGTTCTCCTACGAGCAGTACTTC.

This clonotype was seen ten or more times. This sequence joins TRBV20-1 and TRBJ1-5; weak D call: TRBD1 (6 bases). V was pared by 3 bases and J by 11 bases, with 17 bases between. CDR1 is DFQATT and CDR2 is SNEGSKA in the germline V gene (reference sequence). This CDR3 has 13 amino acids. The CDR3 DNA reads TGCAGTGCTAGTCAACAGGGCCCGGGGTCCCAGCATTTT. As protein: CSASQQGPGSQHF.